A single sample is the source of the 32 T cell receptor beta chains below, sequenced in a study of vaccination and CD4 T cells after COVID-19. Treatment reported: approximately 11-day PBMC culture with coronavirus spike peptide pools or control peptides (ViraFEST assay). The Oncomine TCR Beta short-read assay generated sequence data from the DNA of cultured CD4+ T cells. TCRdb re-derived calls from the PCR reads in MiXCR, one entry per CDR3 protein. In the table there are about 20,000 distinct CDR3 sequences, over 40% of which are singletons. These receptors' antigens are unknown. Specimen: CD4+ T cells from blood, cultured in vitro. The source of these receptors is a human donor who had recovered from COVID-19.

The chain recombines TRBV6-1 with TRBJ1-5; D possibly corresponds to TRBD1 (5 bases). Germline CDR1 MNHNS, CDR2 SASEGT. The CDR3 runs to 15 residues. The V end lost 4 bases, the J end lost 1 base, and 11 bases lay between the germline ends. Here the CDR3 DNA reads TGTGCCAGCAGTGGGTCGGACATAAGCAATCAGCCCCAGCATTTT. Translating gives CASSGSDISNQPQHF.

The chain links TRBV12-3 or TRBV12-4 to TRBJ1-6; D might be TRBD1 (5 bases). This CDR3 has 13 residues. V lost 1 base, J lost 7 bases, and 5 bases lay in between. The CDR3 sequence: CASSLGGNSPLHF. The CDR3 DNA is TGTGCCAGCAGTTTAGGGGGCAATTCACCCCTCCACTTT.

V is TRBV27 and J is TRBJ2-6; D is ambiguous. Germline V gives CDR1 MNHEY, CDR2 SMNVEV (reference sequence). The CDR3 is 18 residues long. The V and J ends lost 5 bases and 0 bases respectively, with 17 bases between them. The CDR3 here is CASSAYGQASSGANVLTF. The CDR3, as DNA: TGTGCCAGCAGTGCGTACGGCCAGGCGAGCTCTGGGGCCAACGTCCTGACTTTC. Drawing the rest from reference TRBV27 and TRBJ2-6, the complete variable domain is EAQVTQNPRYLITVTGKKLTVTCSQNMNHEYMSWYRQDPGLGLRQIYYSMNVEVTDKGDVPEGYKVSRKEKRNFPLILESPSPNQTSLYFCASSAYGQASSGANVLTFGAGSRLTVL.

This clonotype was recorded a few times. J is TRBJ1-2 and V is TRBV7-2, with 7 bases that match TRBD1. CDR3 size: 13 residues. V trimming: 0 bases; J trimming: 8 bases; junction bases outside the gene matches: 3. Germline-derived CDR1 and CDR2 are SGHTA and FQGNSA. The CDR3 region has the DNA TGTGCCAGCAGCTTAGCAGGGGGCGAGGGCTACACCTTC. Translated, it gives CASSLAGGEGYTF.

This chain joins TRBV7-9 and TRBJ1-6, with D perhaps TRBD1 (6 bases). Trimming took 4 bases from V and 4 from J, leaving 14 bases between them. Germline V CDR1 and CDR2: SEHNR, FQNEAQ (reference sequence). The CDR3 totals 16 residues. The CDR3 bases are TGTGCCAGCAGCTCTGCCCCGGGACATTATAATTCACCCCTCCACTTT. Translation gives CASSSAPGHYNSPLHF.

The gene calls are TRBV20-1 and TRBJ2-7; 11 bases are shared with TRBD1. Losses at the gene ends were 2 bases for V and 7 bases for J; bases not matched to a gene: 7. The CDR3 extends over 14 amino acids. Germline V CDR1 and CDR2: DFQATT, SNEGSKA (reference sequence). The CDR3 bases are TGCAGTGCTAGATACGGACAGGGGGCAGGTGAGCAGTACTTC. The encoded protein is CSARYGQGAGEQYF.

The J gene is TRBJ1-1, the V gene TRBV19; 7 positions match TRBD1. V trimming: 3 bases; J trimming: 1 base; junction bases outside the gene matches: 8. The CDR3 totals 16 residues. Germline CDR1 LNHDA, CDR2 SQIVND (reference sequence). The DNA of the CDR3 is TGTGCCAGTAGTATCCGTCGAGGGGGCCGGAACACTGAAGCTTTCTTT. Translated, it gives CASSIRRGGRNTEAFF.

J is TRBJ2-1 and V is TRBV7-2; 8 bases map to TRBD2. Germline assignment: CDR1 SGHTA and CDR2 FQGNSA. The CDR3 runs 16 residues. V lost 5 bases and J lost 1; bases outside the gene matches: 7. This CDR3 reads CASSPGGAVSYNEQFF. The CDR3, as DNA: TGTGCCAGCAGCCCCGGGGGGGCAGTTTCCTACAATGAGCAGTTCTTC. Combining the CDR3 with reference TRBV7-2 and TRBJ2-1 gives the whole variable domain GAGVSQSPSNKVTEKGKDVELRCDPISGHTALYWYRQSLGQGLEFLIYFQGNSAPDKSGLPSDRFSAERTGGSVSTLTIQRTQQEDSAVYLCASSPGGAVSYNEQFFGPGTRLTVL.

The chain has TRBV5-1 and TRBJ2-5, with D perhaps TRBD1 (6 bases). V was cut by 3 bases and J by 4 bases, with 16 bases left in between. The CDR3 runs to 15 residues. The germline V gene encodes CDR1 SGHRS and CDR2 YFSETQ. CDR3 protein: CASSSTGPPRETQYF. CDR3 nucleotides: TGCGCCAGCAGCTCCACAGGGCCCCCGAGAGAGACCCAGTACTTC.

V is TRBV25-1 and J is TRBJ2-3; perhaps TRBD1 as D (6 bases). The CDR3 loop spans 15 amino acids. CDR1 and CDR2 from the germline V gene are MGHDK and SYGVNS. Trimming cost V 10 bases and J 0 bases, with 17 bases left between them. The CDR3 sequence is CATQAGALSTDTQYF. As DNA, the CDR3 is TGTGCCACCCAGGCAGGGGCCCTTAGCACAGATACGCAGTATTTT. The full variable domain, completed using reference TRBV25-1 and TRBJ2-3, is EADIYQTPRYLVIGTGKKITLECSQTMGHDKMYWYQQDPGMELHLIHYSYGVNSTEKGDLSSESTVSRIRTEHFPLTLESARPSHTSQYLCATQAGALSTDTQYFGPGTRLTVL.

This clonotype was counted between two and nine times. V gene TRBV6-4 combines with J gene TRBJ1-1; TRBD1 matches at 8 bases. CDR3 length: 15 residues. V lost 4 bases to trimming and J lost 4 bases; unmatched junction nucleotides: 8. CDR1 is MRHNA, CDR2 SNTAGT, per germline. For the CDR3, the DNA is TGTGCCAGCAGTGCTGAACAGGGGGTGGGCACTGAAGCTTTCTTT. Translating it yields CASSAEQGVGTEAFF.

The chain has TRBV11-1 and TRBJ1-2; D is possibly TRBD1 (6 bases). Germline values: CDR1 SGHAT, CDR2 FQDESV (reference sequence). The ends were cut back, 5 bases at V and 0 bases at J, with 13 bases in the middle. The CDR3 is made up of 15 amino acids. The CDR3 spells CASSRTDGTNYGYTF. CDR3 nucleotides: TGTGCCAGCAGCCGGACAGACGGGACTAACTATGGCTACACCTTC.

This clonotype was counted between two and nine times. The CDR3 nucleotides are TGTGCCAGCACCAACGTAGGGAGGGGGGCTGGTTCACCCCTCCACTTT. Its protein product is CASTNVGRGAGSPLHF. The V gene is TRBV6-1, the J gene TRBJ1-6; the D gene is possibly TRBD1 (6 bases). The CDR3 consists of 16 residues. Trimming stripped 7 bases from V and 9 bases from J, with 22 bases between. Germline V gives CDR1 MNHNS, CDR2 SASEGT.

The chain uses TRBV6-5 and TRBJ2-5; D is ambiguous. This CDR3 contains 14 residues. Trimming took 0 bases from V and 1 from J, leaving 6 bases between them. Germline CDR1 and CDR2: MNHEY and SVGAGI. The CDR3 DNA reads as TGTGCCAGCAGTTACTCCCAGATCCAAGAGACCCAGTACTTC. This encodes CASSYSQIQETQYF.

The table lists this clonotype with a count of one. This sequence joins TRBV6-5 and TRBJ2-2, with 8 nucleotides matching TRBD1. Germline CDR1 and CDR2: MNHEY and SVGAGI. The CDR3 spans 16 residues. The V and J ends lost 0 bases and 7 bases, in that order; junction bases with no gene match: 7. CDR3 amino acids: CASSYSPGGKYGELFF. The CDR3, as DNA: TGTGCCAGCAGTTACTCGCCAGGGGGCAAGTACGGGGAGCTGTTTTTT.

The V call is TRBV28, the J call TRBJ2-7, with 8 bases matching TRBD1. V trimming: 7 bases; J trimming: 6 bases; junction bases outside the gene matches: 2. The CDR3 has 11 residues. From germline, CDR1 is MDHEN and CDR2 SYDVKM. CDR3 bases: TGTGCCAGCATCACAGGGGGCGAGCAGTACTTC. It specifies CASITGGEQYF.

The chain employs TRBV11-2 and TRBJ1-3; D call uncertain. CDR1 is SGHAT, CDR2 FQNNGV, per germline. This CDR3 is 14 amino acids long. The V and J ends lost 1 base and 2 bases respectively, with 6 bases between them. Here the CDR3 DNA reads TGTGCCAGCAGCTTAGGACTAGCTGGAAACACCATATATTTT. Residues: CASSLGLAGNTIYF.

A few counts support this clonotype. The chain links TRBV28 to TRBJ1-5; the D gene is possibly TRBD1 (5 bases). Trimming shortened V by 0 bases and J by 4 bases, and 16 bases separated the two germline ends. Germline CDR1 MDHEN, CDR2 SYDVKM. CDR3 length: 17 amino acids. CDR3 DNA sequence: TGTGCCAGCAGTTTATGGGGCCGCAGGGTCCTTAATCAGCCCCAGCATTTT. It is translated as CASSLWGRRVLNQPQHF.

Worth noting for this clonotype: Mismatch with germline at one junction end may stem from a read error. V is TRBV6-1 and J is TRBJ1-3, with D possibly being TRBD1 (5 bases). The CDR3 spans 13 residues. Germline loops: CDR1 MNHNS, CDR2 SASEGT. The CDR3 DNA is TGTGTCAGCAGCCGAATCGGGGCAAACACCATATATTTT. Translating gives CVSSRIGANTIYF.

Concerning this clonotype: Compared with germline, one end of the junction differs, possibly owing to a read error. The rearrangement links TRBV12-3 or TRBV12-4 to TRBJ2-7, with D uncertain. The CDR3 extends over 12 amino acids. CDR3 sequence reads: CASSSQSCEQYF. CDR3 DNA: TGTGCCAGCAGTTCGCAGTCCTGCGAGCAGTACTTC.

CDR3 nucleotide sequence: TGTGCCAGCAGCTTGGAAGGGACACCTAACACAGATACGCAGTATTTT. It specifies CASSLEGTPNTDTQYF. The rearrangement joins TRBV5-4 to TRBJ2-3; D possibly corresponds to TRBD1 (6 bases). Trimming removed 0 bases from V and 2 bases from J, with 13 bases in between. The V gene's germline CDR1 is SGHNT and CDR2 YYREEE (reference sequence). The CDR3 is 16 amino acids.

V and J are TRBV19 and TRBJ2-7; no firm D call. Germline V gene sequence: CDR1 LNHDA, CDR2 SQIVND (reference sequence). The CDR3 covers 15 residues. V dropped 3 bases and J dropped 2 bases, with 14 bases sitting between them. CDR3 in amino acids: CASSIDPSPTYEQYF. The CDR3 DNA is TGTGCCAGTAGTATCGACCCATCCCCGACCTACGAGCAGTACTTC.

The V gene is TRBV6-1, the J gene TRBJ2-3; a weak D match, TRBD2 (6 bases). Trimming pared 4 bases from V and 5 bases from J, leaving 16 bases between. The CDR3 spans 15 residues. CDR1 and CDR2 from the germline V gene are MNHNS and SASEGT. CDR3 loop: CASSGLEGARDTQYF. CDR3 DNA sequence: TGTGCCAGCAGTGGGCTGGAGGGAGCGAGAGATACGCAGTATTTT.

The V and J genes are TRBV1 and TRBJ1-2; the D call TRBD1 from the table was never checked on the DNA. TRBV1 is deemed a pseudogene. The CDR3 covers 18 residues. The CDR3 is CTSSQGAGTGATSHGYTF. The CDR3 region has the DNA TGCACCAGCAGCCAAGGTGCCGGGACAGGGGCCACGAGCCATGGCTACACCTTC.

The rearrangement links TRBV6-2 or TRBV6-3 to TRBJ2-6; D is undetermined. This CDR3 is built from 16 residues. The V end was cut by 2 bases, the J end by 0 bases, with 8 bases between. The germline V gene has CDR1 MNHEY and CDR2 SVGEGT. As DNA, the CDR3 is TGTGCCAGCAGTTACCCTAATCTCTCTGGGGCCAACGTCCTGACTTTC. Amino acid sequence: CASSYPNLSGANVLTF.

The chain employs TRBV19 and TRBJ1-1; perhaps TRBD1 as D (6 bases). The germline V and J ends were trimmed by 6 bases and 4 bases, with 27 bases remaining between them. The CDR3 has 18 residues. CDR1 LNHDA and CDR2 SQIVND come from the germline V gene (reference sequence). The CDR3 DNA follows: TGTGCCAGTAGACAAACCGACCCTTTGGGACAACCTTTCACTGAAGCTTTCTTT. It specifies CASRQTDPLGQPFTEAFF.

The chain uses TRBV10-3 and TRBJ2-1, with a possible D match to TRBD2 (6 bases). Per the germline V gene, CDR1 is ENHRY and CDR2 is SYGVKD. V lost 7 bases to trimming and J lost 4 bases, with 11 bases between them. CDR3 size: 13 residues. CDR3 residues: CAITSGTYNEQFF. Written as DNA, the CDR3 is TGTGCCATCACAAGTGGGACTTACAATGAGCAGTTCTTC.

This chain links TRBV10-3 with TRBJ1-1, with 8 bases matching TRBD1. CDR3 length: 15 residues. V gave up 2 bases and J gave up 4 bases; unmatched junction bases: 6. Germline lookup yields CDR1 ENHRY and CDR2 SYGVKD. DNA for the CDR3: TGTGCCATCAGTGAGCTTAACAGGGGGTCCACTGAAGCTTTCTTT. Translated, it gives CAISELNRGSTEAFF.

The chain joins TRBV29-1 to TRBJ2-7; tentatively, D is TRBD2 (5 bases). CDR3 length: 14 amino acids. From germline, CDR1 is SQVTM and CDR2 ANQGSEA. The ends were cut back, 6 bases at V and 0 bases at J, with 15 bases in the middle. For the CDR3, the DNA is TGCAGCGTGTTAGGGATGGGGAGCTCCTACGAGCAGTACTTC. Translation gives CSVLGMGSSYEQYF.

This clonotype was counted between two and nine times. The chain recombines TRBV7-9 with TRBJ2-3, with D possibly called TRBD1 or TRBD2 (5 bases each). This CDR3 region has 13 residues. From germline, CDR1 is SEHNR and CDR2 FQNEAQ (reference sequence). The V gene lost 5 bases and the J gene lost 5 bases, with 11 bases spanning the gap. The CDR3 spells CASSPGTEDTQYF. In nucleotides, the CDR3 is TGTGCCAGCAGCCCCGGGACGGAAGATACGCAGTATTTT.

The J gene is TRBJ1-5, the V gene TRBV30; 7 bases match TRBD1. With V trimmed by 5 bases and J by 3 bases, 4 bases remained unmatched. This CDR3 contains 13 residues. CDR1 and CDR2 from the germline V gene are GTSNPN and SVGIG (reference sequence). CDR3 residues: CAWGGGFNQPQHF. CDR3 bases: TGTGCCTGGGGAGGGGGCTTCAATCAGCCCCAGCATTTT.

The CDR3 sequence is CASSNNRDPPSQYF. CDR3 nucleotide sequence: TGTGCCAGCAGTAATAACCGGGACCCTCCCTCGCAGTACTTC. The chain uses TRBV2 and TRBJ2-7; possibly TRBD1 or TRBD2 for D (5 bases each). V shed 5 bases and J shed 9 bases, with 20 bases lying between them. The CDR3 length is 14 residues. In germline, CDR1 is SNHLY, CDR2 FYNNEI.